This TCR beta chain stems from a study of blood T cell repertoires in COVID-19. Authors' processing steps: Estimates of nucleated cell counts were drawn from the amplification of reference gene primers. Sequencing used immunoSEQ multiplex PCR; TCRdb keeps in-frame clones, though not all of them. V and J calls and clone size are copied from that table; D and trimming were computed from the DNA. Of some 150,000 clones in the sample, approximately 89% are singletons; the top ten hold about 1.5%. Germline CDR1 is SGHNT and CDR2 is YYREEE (reference sequence). Trimming removed 4 bases at V and 4 bases at J, with 17 bases between. The length of the CDR3 is 15 residues.

This clonotype was sampled from a human donor in a cohort sampled during active COVID-19. The source material was peripheral blood. This rearrangement joins TRBV5-4 to TRBJ1-2; a possible D gene is TRBD1 (5 bases). CDR3 region: CASSLGQGYSYGYTF. CDR3 DNA: TGTGCCAGCAGCCTGGGGCAGGGCTATAGCTATGGCTACACCTTC.